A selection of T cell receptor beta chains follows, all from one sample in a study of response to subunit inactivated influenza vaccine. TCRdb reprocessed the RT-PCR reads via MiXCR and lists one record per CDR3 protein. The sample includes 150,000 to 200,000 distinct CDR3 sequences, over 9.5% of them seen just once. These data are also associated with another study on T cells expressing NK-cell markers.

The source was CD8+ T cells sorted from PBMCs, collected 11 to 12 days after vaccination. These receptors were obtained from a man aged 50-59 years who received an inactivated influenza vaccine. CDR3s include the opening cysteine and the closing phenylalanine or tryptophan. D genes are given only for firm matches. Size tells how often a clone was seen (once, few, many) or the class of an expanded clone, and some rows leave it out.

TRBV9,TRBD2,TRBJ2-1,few,CASSKGGLAGNHNEQFF,TGTGCCAGCAGCAAAGGGGGACTAGCGGGAAATCACAATGAGCAGTTCTTC
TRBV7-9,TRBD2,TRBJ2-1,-,CASRRGGLYSDEQFF,TGTGCCAGCAGGCGGGGGGGCTTGTATTCCGATGAGCAGTTCTTC
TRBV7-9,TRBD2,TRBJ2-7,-,CASSPPGLAGNEQYF,TGTGCCAGCAGCCCTCCGGGACTAGCGGGGAACGAGCAGTACTTC
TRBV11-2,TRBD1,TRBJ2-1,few,CASSPGQGYNEQFF,TGTGCCAGCAGCCCGGGACAGGGCTACAATGAGCAGTTCTTC
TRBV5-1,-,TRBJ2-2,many,CASSSWGEISAGELFF,TGCGCCAGCAGCTCGTGGGGGGAGATAAGCGCCGGGGAGCTGTTTTTT
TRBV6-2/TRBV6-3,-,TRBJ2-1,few,CASTRPQIDEQFF,TGTGCCAGCACCCGCCCCCAAATCGATGAGCAGTTCTTC
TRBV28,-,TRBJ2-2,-,CASSSRVGTGELFF,TGTGCCAGCAGCTCCCGGGTGGGGACCGGGGAGCTGTTTTTT
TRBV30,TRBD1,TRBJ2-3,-,CAWGQGAGADTQYF,TGTGCCTGGGGACAGGGGGCAGGTGCAGATACGCAGTATTTT
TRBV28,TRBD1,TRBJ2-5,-,CASRPGTGGRGETQYF,TGTGCCAGCAGGCCCGGGACAGGGGGAAGAGGAGAGACCCAGTACTTC
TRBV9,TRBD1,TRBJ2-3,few,CASSGDRSTDTQYF,TGTGCCAGCAGCGGGGACAGAAGCACAGATACGCAGTATTTT
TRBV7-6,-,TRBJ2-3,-,CASSLGPGSTDTQYF,TGTGCCAGCAGCTTAGGTCCAGGTAGCACAGATACGCAGTATTTT
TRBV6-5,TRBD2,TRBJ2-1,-,CASSYSILAGGLNEQFF,TGTGCCAGCAGTTACTCGATCCTAGCGGGAGGCCTGAATGAGCAGTTCTTC
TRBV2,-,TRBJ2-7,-,CASSEEGGLREQYF,TGTGCCAGCAGTGAAGAGGGGGGTCTAAGGGAGCAGTACTTC
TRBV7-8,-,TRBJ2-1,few,CASSSEASPAYNEQFF,TGTGCCAGCAGCTCAGAGGCGTCCCCCGCCTACAATGAGCAGTTCTTC
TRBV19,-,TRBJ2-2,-,CASTAVGGTGELFF,TGTGCCAGTACCGCAGTTGGCGGCACCGGGGAGCTGTTTTTT
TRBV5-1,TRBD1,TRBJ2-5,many,CASSLDRGRTETQYF,TGCGCCAGCAGCTTGGATAGGGGGCGCACAGAGACCCAGTACTTC
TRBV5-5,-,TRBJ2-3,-,CASSLPDGTDTQYF,TGTGCCAGCAGCTTACCCGACGGGACGGATACGCAGTATTTT
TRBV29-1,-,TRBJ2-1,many,CSVENQGPYNEQFF,TGCAGCGTTGAAAATCAGGGTCCCTACAATGAGCAGTTCTTC
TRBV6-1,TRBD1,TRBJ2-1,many,CASMNRGFTYNEQFF,TGTGCCAGCATGAACAGGGGATTCACCTACAATGAGCAGTTCTTC
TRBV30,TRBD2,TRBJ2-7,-,CAWSVLAGYYEQYF,TGTGCCTGGAGTGTCCTAGCGGGGTACTACGAGCAGTACTTC
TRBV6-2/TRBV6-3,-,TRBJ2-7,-,CASSYPLGGGYSYEQYF,TGTGCCAGCAGTTACCCCTTGGGCGGGGGCTACTCCTACGAGCAGTACTTC
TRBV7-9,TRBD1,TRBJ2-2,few,CAGQGATGELFF,TGTGCCGGCCAGGGGGCCACCGGGGAGCTGTTTTTT
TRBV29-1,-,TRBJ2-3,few,CSAPGGTDTQYF,TGCAGCGCCCCAGGGGGGACAGATACGCAGTATTTT